Below are 14 T cell receptor beta chains sequenced from a single sample in a study of cytomegalovirus exposure and HLA in healthy donors. Both 60 Vbeta primers and 13 Jbeta primers went into the PCR. Measured with immunoSEQ multiplex PCR; TCRdb has only the in-frame clones, and not every one. The sample lists 80,000 or so clones, 75% to 80% occurring once. The sample consisted of PBMCs. These receptors were taken from a middle-aged man in good health and CMV-seronegative.

The chain has TRBV5-1 and TRBJ2-2, with a possible D match to TRBD1 (5 bases). Looked up from germline, CDR1 is SGHRS and CDR2 is YFSETQ. The CDR3 runs 13 residues. Trimming took off 5 bases at V and 4 bases at J, with 9 bases between the two ends. CDR3: CASRDTITGELFF. The CDR3 DNA sequence: TGCGCCAGCAGGGACACAATCACCGGGGAGCTGTTTTTT.

J is TRBJ1-6 and V is TRBV6-1; 7 bases line up with TRBD1. This CDR3 is 17 amino acids long. V lost 2 bases and J lost 2; bases outside the gene matches: 6. Germline CDR1 and CDR2: MNHNS and SASEGT. The CDR3: CASSERQGSTYNSPLHF. The DNA for the CDR3 is TGTGCCAGCAGTGAACGACAGGGTAGTACCTATAATTCACCCCTCCACTTT.

The rearrangement uses TRBV2 and TRBJ2-5; 12 bases line up with TRBD2. The germline V gene encodes CDR1 SNHLY and CDR2 FYNNEI. This CDR3 has 14 amino acids. V was clipped by 4 bases and J by 5 bases; unmatched bases: 2. DNA for the CDR3: TGTGCCAGCAGTGGTCTAGCGGGGGGGGAGACCCAGTACTTC. Translating gives CASSGLAGGETQYF.

This rearrangement joins TRBV19 to TRBJ1-1; TRBD1 aligns across 8 bases. J was trimmed by 1 base and V by 6 bases; bases with no gene match: 1. Germline assignment: CDR1 LNHDA and CDR2 SQIVND (reference sequence). CDR3 size: 13 residues. The CDR3, as DNA: TGTGCCAGTAGCCAGGGGGCGAACACTGAAGCTTTCTTT. This codes for CASSQGANTEAFF.

This chain links TRBV7-9 with TRBJ1-1; 8 bases agree with TRBD1. Germline V gives CDR1 SEHNR, CDR2 FQNEAQ (reference sequence). Losses at the gene ends were 2 bases for V and 10 bases for J; bases not matched to a gene: 9. The CDR3 extends over 14 amino acids. The chain's CDR3 is CASSLRRVTGGAFF. The CDR3 DNA sequence: TGTGCCAGCAGCTTAAGGAGGGTTACAGGGGGAGCTTTCTTT.

Concerning this clone: Other DNA sequences in the sample encode the same CDR3. The rearrangement uses TRBV6-5 and TRBJ1-5; possibly TRBD1 for D (5 bases). CDR1 is MNHEY, CDR2 SVGAGI, per germline. The V end lost 6 bases, the J end lost 4 bases, and 16 bases lay between the germline ends. This CDR3 is 15 amino acids long. In DNA, the CDR3 is TGTGCCAGCAGCCCCCGGACGGGGGGGAATCAGCCCCAGCATTTT. Its translation: CASSPRTGGNQPQHF.

The chain has TRBV5-1 and TRBJ2-3, with D tentatively TRBD2 (5 bases). Germline V gives CDR1 SGHRS, CDR2 YFSETQ. Trimming pared 0 bases from V and 1 base from J, leaving 9 bases between. The length of the CDR3 is 15 residues. The DNA of the CDR3 is TGCGCCAGCAGCTTGGAGAGGACTGGCACAGATACGCAGTATTTT. It translates to CASSLERTGTDTQYF.

The chain employs TRBV10-1 and TRBJ1-2; D gene uncertain. There are 13 residues in the CDR3. The germline V gene has CDR1 WNHNN and CDR2 SYGVQD (reference sequence). The V end was cut by 3 bases, the J end by 3 bases, with 8 bases between. The CDR3 here is CASSDGRDYGYTF. DNA for the CDR3: TGCGCCAGCAGTGATGGGAGGGACTATGGCTACACCTTC.

The CDR3 loop reads CASSPDYGGGYGYTF. For the CDR3, the DNA is TGTGCCAGCTCACCCGATTATGGCGGGGGCTATGGCTACACCTTC. The chain joins TRBV18 to TRBJ1-2, with TRBD1 as a possible D gene (5 bases). Per the germline V gene, CDR1 is KGHSH and CDR2 is LQKENI. The CDR3 extends over 15 amino acids. V was clipped by 3 bases and J by 4 bases, with 15 bases between them.

The chain uses TRBV6-5 and TRBJ1-2; D might be TRBD1 (6 bases). The CDR3 is made up of 14 amino acids. Germline CDR1 MNHEY, CDR2 SVGAGI. Deletions cut 7 bases from V and 4 bases from J, with 16 bases between. CDR3 nucleotide sequence: TGTGCCAGCAACCCGCGGGGGCTAACCTATGGCTACACCTTC. Translating gives CASNPRGLTYGYTF.

The chain joins TRBV7-2 to TRBJ1-4, with D maybe TRBD1 (6 bases). CDR3 size: 14 residues. V lost 4 bases and J 10 bases, leaving 16 bases between the germline ends. Germline V gene lookup returns CDR1 SGHTA and CDR2 FQGNSA. As DNA, the CDR3 is TGTGCCAGCAGCTGGACATCCAAAGGGGGAAAACTGTTTTTT. It encodes CASSWTSKGGKLFF. The entire variable domain, with the rest obtained from reference TRBV7-2 and TRBJ1-4, is as follows: GAGVSQSPSNKVTEKGKDVELRCDPISGHTALYWYRQSLGQGLEFLIYFQGNSAPDKSGLPSDRFSAERTGGSVSTLTIQRTQQEDSAVYLCASSWTSKGGKLFFGSGTQLSVL.

The rearrangement uses TRBV7-3 and TRBJ2-7, with 11 bases aligning to TRBD2. The CDR3 is 15 residues long. Trimming at V came to 3 bases and at J to 2 bases, leaving 3 bases not matched to a gene. Germline CDR1 SGHTA, CDR2 FQGTGA. CDR3 DNA sequence: TGTGCCAGCAGCTTGGCTAGCGGGGGGACCTACGAGCAGTACTTC. Protein: CASSLASGGTYEQYF.

This clone showed up just a few times. V usage is TRBV6-5 and J usage is TRBJ2-2; the D is unclear. Trimming took off 0 bases at V and 1 base at J, with 6 bases between the two ends. This CDR3 comprises 15 residues. CDR1 MNHEY and CDR2 SVGAGI come from the germline V gene. The CDR3, as DNA: TGTGCCAGCAGTTACTCCTCGGGGAACACCGGGGAGCTGTTTTTT. Translating gives CASSYSSGNTGELFF.

The chain is built from TRBV30 and TRBJ2-5; TRBD2 matches 8 bases. TRBJ2-7 matches the DNA end more closely, so the J call is doubtful. The germline V gene encodes CDR1 GTSNPN and CDR2 SVGIG (reference sequence). The CDR3 consists of 12 residues. CDR3 amino acids: CAWNLGGAEQYF. The DNA of the CDR3 is TGTGCCTGGAATCTCGGGGGGGCCGAGCAGTACTTC.